This TCR beta chain was retrieved from a study of neurological immune-mediated disorders. The cDNA was generated through 5'RACE incorporating 10-nucleotide random UMIs. In TCRdb, the 5' RACE reads were re-called with MiXCR into one record per CDR3 protein. The sample gives roughly 65,000 distinct CDR3 sequences, around 5% of which show up once; about 5.8% is in the top ten. Per the germline V gene, CDR1 is KGHDR and CDR2 is SFDVKD. The CDR3 loop spans 13 amino acids. Trimming cost V 4 bases and J 7 bases; bases outside gene matches: 4. This clonotype was seen many times. The sample consisted of PBMCs. The TCR was taken from a human donor with multiple sclerosis. The donor label of this sample is uncertain. The chain employs TRBV24-1 and TRBJ1-1; 8 positions match TRBD1. CDR3 nucleotide sequence: TGTGCCACCAGTGACCCGGGACAGGATGAAGCTTTCTTT. It is translated as CATSDPGQDEAFF.